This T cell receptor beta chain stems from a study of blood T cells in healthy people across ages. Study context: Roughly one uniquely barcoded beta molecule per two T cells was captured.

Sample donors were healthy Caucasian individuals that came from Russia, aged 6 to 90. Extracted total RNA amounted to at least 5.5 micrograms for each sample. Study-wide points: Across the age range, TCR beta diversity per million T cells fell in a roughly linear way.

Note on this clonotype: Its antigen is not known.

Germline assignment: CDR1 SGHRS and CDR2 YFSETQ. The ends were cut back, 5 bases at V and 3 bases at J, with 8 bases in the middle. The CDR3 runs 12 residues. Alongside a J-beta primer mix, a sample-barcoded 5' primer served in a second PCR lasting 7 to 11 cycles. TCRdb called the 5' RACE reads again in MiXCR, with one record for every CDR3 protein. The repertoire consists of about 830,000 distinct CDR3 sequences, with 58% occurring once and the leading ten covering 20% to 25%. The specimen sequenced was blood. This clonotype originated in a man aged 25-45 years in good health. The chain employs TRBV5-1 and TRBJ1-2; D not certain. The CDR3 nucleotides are TGCGCCAGCAGAGCCGAAGACTATGGCTACACCTTC. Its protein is CASRAEDYGYTF.